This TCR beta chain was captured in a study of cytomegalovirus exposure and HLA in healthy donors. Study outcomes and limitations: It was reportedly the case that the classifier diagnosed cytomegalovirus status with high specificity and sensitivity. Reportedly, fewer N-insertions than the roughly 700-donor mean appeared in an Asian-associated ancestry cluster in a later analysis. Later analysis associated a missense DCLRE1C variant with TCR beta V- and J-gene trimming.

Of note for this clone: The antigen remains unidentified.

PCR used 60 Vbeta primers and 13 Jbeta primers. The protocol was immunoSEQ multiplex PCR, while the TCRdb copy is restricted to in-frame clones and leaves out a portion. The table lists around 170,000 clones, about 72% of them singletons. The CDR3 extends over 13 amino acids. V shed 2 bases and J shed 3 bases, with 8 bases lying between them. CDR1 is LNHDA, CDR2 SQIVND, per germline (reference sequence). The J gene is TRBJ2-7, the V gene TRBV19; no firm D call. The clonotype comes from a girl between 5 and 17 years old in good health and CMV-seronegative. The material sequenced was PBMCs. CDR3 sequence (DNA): TGTGCCAGTAGTATATCCCCCATCTACGAGCAGTACTTC. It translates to CASSISPIYEQYF.